Reported below is one T cell receptor beta chain. Its antigen target is currently unknown. Per-base qualities were not stored, and no clone one base away is much larger. Based on the germline V gene (reference sequence), the CDR1 and CDR2 sequences are LNHDA and SQIVND. From the cysteine up to the phenylalanine, the CDR3 has a length of 15 residues. The DNA shown is the 45-base CDR3, in frame from base 1. V lost 4 bases and J lost 4 bases; the stretch between them is 16 bases long. This record belongs to a study of blood T cell repertoires in COVID-19 (dated by TCRdb to 2018 to 2020). Study-wide context: Samples covering the acute and convalescent phases of COVID-19 were provided by collaborators in the United States, Italy and Spain. Subjects who had been exposed to COVID-19, were actively infected with it, or had recovered from it provided the deeply sampled blood TCRbeta repertoires that made up the dataset. The samples were drawn from two sources: the first 160 participants of the ongoing ImmuneRACE study, and 1,200 or so subjects contributed by 6 global collaborators. The material from the prospective study consisted of cDNA or gDNA derived from T cells, B-cell-depleted T cells, or PBMCs. The repertoires were released in a freely available public database meant as a resource for research on the immune response to SARS-CoV-2. Where available, HLA class I and class II types were obtained from metadata supplied by the sample provider rather than from assay-based typing. The sample metadata nearly always contained a de-identified subject ID, COVID-19 status, age in years and sex. The paper's findings and limits, for the study overall: How much clinical and demographic metadata was included differed by source and by participant, and the metadata was provided uncurated.

The immunoSEQ Assay, a bias-controlled multiplex PCR, was used to amplify TCRbeta CDR3 regions from genomic DNA. The authors processed their data as follows. The number of nucleated cells in each sample was estimated by amplification of reference gene primers within the assay. Sequence reads were collapsed and filtered to measure the absolute abundance of every unique TCRbeta CDR3 rearrangement. For each sample, productive Simpson clonality was calculated as the square root of Simpson's diversity index across productive rearrangements. This immuneACCESS table, as held by TCRdb, lists in-frame sequences with V and J called but not all clones. Of the missing ones, under half trace to an unresolved V gene in checked studies; the others have no known cause. The V and J calls and clone size were taken over from that table, and D and trimming were inferred from the DNA. This sample gives about 150,000 clones in total; 87% of them show up just once. Around 4.6% of the sample is taken by the ten largest.

The collaborating institutions used their own protocols to collect whole blood in K2EDTA tubes. For TCRbeta analysis, collaborator samples were shipped as frozen whole blood, as isolated PBMCs, or as DNA extracted from either sample type. Sequencing was carried out using peripheral blood. This TCR was recovered from a woman aged 55-70 years with active or convalescent COVID-19. The rearrangement joined TRBV19 to TRBJ2-5; the D region possibly corresponds to TRBD1 (7 bases align). The CDR3 region reads CASSTRTGGAETQYF. The DNA reads as follows: TGTGCCAGTAGTACCCGGACAGGAGGGGCAGAGACCCAGTACTTC. The reference TRBV19 and TRBJ2-5 proteins fill in what lies around the CDR3, so the full variable domain reads DGGITQSPKYLFRKEGQNVTLSCEQNLNHDAMYWYRQDPGQGLRLIYYSQIVNDFQKGDIAEGYSVSREKKESFPLTVTSAQKNPTAFYLCASSTRTGGAETQYFGPGTRLLVL.